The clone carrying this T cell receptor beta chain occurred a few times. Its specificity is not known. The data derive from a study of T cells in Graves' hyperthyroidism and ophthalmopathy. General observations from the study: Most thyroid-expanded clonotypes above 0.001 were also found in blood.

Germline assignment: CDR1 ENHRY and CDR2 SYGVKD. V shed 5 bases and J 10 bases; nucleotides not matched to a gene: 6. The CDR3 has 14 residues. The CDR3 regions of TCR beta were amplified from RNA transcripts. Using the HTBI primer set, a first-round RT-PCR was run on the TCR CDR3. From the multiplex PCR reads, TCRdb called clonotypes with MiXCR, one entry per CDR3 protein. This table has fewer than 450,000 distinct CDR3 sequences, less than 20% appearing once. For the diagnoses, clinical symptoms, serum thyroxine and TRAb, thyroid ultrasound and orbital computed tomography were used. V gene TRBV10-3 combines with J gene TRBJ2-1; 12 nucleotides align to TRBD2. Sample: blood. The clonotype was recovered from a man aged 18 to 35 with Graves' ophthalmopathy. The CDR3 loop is CAISRLAGEDEQFF. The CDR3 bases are TGTGCCATCAGTAGACTAGCGGGGGAAGACGAGCAGTTCTTC.